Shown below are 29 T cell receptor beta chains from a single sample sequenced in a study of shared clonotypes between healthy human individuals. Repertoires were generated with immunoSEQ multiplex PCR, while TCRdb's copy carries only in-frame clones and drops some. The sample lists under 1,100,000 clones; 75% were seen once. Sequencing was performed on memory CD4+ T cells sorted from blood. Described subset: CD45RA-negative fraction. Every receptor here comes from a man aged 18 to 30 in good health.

The CDR3 protein is CASSRRTDTQYF. The CDR3 DNA reads TGTGCCAGCAGCAGACGCACAGATACGCAGTATTTT. This rearrangement joins TRBV7-9 to TRBJ2-3; no reliable D call. The CDR3 is made up of 12 amino acids. Trimming took off 5 bases at V and 1 base at J, with 4 bases between the two ends. Looked up from germline, CDR1 is SEHNR and CDR2 is FQNEAQ (reference sequence).

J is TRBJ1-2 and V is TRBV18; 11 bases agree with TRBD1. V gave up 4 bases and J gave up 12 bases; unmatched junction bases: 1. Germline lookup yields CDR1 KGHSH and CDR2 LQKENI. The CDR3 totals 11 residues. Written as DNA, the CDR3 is TGTGCCAGCTCACAGGACAGGGGGCACACCTTC. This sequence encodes CASSQDRGHTF.

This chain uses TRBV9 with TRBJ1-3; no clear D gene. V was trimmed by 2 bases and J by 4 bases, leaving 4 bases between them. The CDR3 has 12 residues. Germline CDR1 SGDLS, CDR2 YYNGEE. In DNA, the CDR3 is TGTGCCAGCAGCGTTTACGGAAACACCATATATTTT. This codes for CASSVYGNTIYF. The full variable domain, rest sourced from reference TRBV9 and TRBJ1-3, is DSGVTQTPKHLITATGQRVTLRCSPRSGDLSVYWYQQSLDQGLQFLIQYYNGEERAKGNILERFSAQQFPDLHSELNLSSLELGDSALYFCASSVYGNTIYFGEGSWLTVV.

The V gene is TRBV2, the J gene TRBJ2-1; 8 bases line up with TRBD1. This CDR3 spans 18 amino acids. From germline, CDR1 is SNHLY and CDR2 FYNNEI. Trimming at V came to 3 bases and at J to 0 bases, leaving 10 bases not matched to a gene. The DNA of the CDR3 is TGTGCCAGCAGTGATAGGGCAGGGGGCGCGAGCTCCTACAATGAGCAGTTCTTC. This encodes CASSDRAGGASSYNEQFF.

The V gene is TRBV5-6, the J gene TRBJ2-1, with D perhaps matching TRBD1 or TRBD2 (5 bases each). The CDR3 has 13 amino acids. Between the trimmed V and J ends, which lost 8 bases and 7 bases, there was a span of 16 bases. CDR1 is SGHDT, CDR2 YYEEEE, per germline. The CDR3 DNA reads TGTGCCAGTTCGCGAGGGGCGACGAATGAGCAGTTCTTC. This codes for CASSRGATNEQFF.

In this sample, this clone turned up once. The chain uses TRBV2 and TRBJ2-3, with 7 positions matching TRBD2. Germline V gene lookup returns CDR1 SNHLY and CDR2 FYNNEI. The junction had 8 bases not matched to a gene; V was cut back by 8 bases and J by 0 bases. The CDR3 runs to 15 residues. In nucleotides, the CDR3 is TGTGCCAGCGGACGGGAGGCCCATAGCACAGATACGCAGTATTTT. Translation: CASGREAHSTDTQYF.

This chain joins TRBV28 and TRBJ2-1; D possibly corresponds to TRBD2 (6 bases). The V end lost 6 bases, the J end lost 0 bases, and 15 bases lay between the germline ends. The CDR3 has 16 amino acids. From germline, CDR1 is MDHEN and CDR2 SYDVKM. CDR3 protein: CASRAPGVSSYNEQFF. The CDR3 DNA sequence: TGTGCCAGCAGGGCCCCGGGGGTTTCCTCCTACAATGAGCAGTTCTTC.

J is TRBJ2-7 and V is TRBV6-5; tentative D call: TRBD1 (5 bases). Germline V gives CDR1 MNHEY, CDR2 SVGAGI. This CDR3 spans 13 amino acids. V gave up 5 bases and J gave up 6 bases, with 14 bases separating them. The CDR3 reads CASSPGSSGEQYF. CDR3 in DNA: TGTGCCAGCAGTCCAGGGTCCTCCGGCGAGCAGTACTTC.

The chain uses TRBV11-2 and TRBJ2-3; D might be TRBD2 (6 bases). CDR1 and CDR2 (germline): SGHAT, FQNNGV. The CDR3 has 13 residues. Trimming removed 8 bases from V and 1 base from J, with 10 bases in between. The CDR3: CASAWGGTDTQYF. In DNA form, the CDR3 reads TGTGCCAGCGCCTGGGGGGGCACAGATACGCAGTATTTT.

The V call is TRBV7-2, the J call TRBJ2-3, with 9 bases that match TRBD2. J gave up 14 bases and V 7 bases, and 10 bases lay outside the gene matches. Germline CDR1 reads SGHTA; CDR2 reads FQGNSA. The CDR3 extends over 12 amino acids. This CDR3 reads CASNPAGGSRYF. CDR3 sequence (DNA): TGTGCCAGCAACCCGGCGGGGGGGAGTAGGTATTTT.

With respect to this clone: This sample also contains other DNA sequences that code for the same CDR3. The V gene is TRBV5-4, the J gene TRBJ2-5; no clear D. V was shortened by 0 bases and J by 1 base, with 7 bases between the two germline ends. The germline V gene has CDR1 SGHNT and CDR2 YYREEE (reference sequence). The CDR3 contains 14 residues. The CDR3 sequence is CASSLAGRQETQYF. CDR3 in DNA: TGTGCCAGCAGCTTGGCTGGCCGCCAAGAGACCCAGTACTTC.

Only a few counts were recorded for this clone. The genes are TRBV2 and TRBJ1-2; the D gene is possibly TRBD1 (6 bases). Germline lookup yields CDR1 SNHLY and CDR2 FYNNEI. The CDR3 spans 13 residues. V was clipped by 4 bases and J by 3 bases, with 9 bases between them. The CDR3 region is CASSVYRDYGYTF. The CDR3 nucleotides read TGTGCCAGCAGTGTTTACAGGGACTATGGCTACACCTTC.

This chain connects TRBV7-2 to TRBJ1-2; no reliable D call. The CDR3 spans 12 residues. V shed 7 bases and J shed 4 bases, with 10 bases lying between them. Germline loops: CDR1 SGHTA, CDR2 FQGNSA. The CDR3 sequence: CASTRSTYGYTF. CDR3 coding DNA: TGTGCCAGCACCCGGTCTACCTATGGCTACACCTTC. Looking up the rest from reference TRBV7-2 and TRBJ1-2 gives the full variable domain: GAGVSQSPSNKVTEKGKDVELRCDPISGHTALYWYRQSLGQGLEFLIYFQGNSAPDKSGLPSDRFSAERTGGSVSTLTIQRTQQEDSAVYLCASTRSTYGYTFGSGTRLTVV.

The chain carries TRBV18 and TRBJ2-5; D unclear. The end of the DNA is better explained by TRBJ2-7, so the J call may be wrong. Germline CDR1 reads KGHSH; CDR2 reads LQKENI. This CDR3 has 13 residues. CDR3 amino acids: CASSPLASYEQYF. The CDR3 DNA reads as TGTGCCAGCTCACCATTGGCATCTTACGAGCAGTACTTC.

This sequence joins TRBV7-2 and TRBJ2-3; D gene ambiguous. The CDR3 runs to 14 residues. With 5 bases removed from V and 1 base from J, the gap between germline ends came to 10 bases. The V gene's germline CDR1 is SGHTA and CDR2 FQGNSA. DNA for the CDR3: TGTGCCAGCAGCCTCCAACGTGGCACAGATACGCAGTATTTT. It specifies CASSLQRGTDTQYF. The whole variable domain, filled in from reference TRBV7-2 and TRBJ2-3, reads GAGVSQSPSNKVTEKGKDVELRCDPISGHTALYWYRQSLGQGLEFLIYFQGNSAPDKSGLPSDRFSAERTGGSVSTLTIQRTQQEDSAVYLCASSLQRGTDTQYFGPGTRLTVL.

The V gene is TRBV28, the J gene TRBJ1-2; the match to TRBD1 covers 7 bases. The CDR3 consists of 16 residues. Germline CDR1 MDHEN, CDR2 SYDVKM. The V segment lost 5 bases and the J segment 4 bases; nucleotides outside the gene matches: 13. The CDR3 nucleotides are TGTGCCAGCAGTACTCGGACAGGCTGGGTAGGCTATGGCTACACCTTC. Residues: CASSTRTGWVGYGYTF.

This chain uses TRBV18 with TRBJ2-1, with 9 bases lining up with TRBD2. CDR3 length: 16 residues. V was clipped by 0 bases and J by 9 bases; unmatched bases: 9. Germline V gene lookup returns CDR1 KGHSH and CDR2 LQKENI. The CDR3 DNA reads TGTGCCAGCTCACCACCCCGAGGCGGGGGGGCCGGTGAGCAGTTCTTC. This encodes CASSPPRGGGAGEQFF.

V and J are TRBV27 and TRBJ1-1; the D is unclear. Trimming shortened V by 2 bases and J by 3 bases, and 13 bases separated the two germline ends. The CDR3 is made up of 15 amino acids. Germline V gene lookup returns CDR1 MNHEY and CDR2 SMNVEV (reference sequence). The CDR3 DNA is TGTGCCAGCAGTTTAGAGGGAATTAGGTACACTGAAGCTTTCTTT. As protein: CASSLEGIRYTEAFF.

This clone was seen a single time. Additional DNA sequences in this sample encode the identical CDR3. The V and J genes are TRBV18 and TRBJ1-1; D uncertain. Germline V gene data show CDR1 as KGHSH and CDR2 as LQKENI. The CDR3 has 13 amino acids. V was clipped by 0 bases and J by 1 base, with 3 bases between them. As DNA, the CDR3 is TGTGCCAGCTCACCACCCTGGAACACTGAAGCTTTCTTT. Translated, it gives CASSPPWNTEAFF.

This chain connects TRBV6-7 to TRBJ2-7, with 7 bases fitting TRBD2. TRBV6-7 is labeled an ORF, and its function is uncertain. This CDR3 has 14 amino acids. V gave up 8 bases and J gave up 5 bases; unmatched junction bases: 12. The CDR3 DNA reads TGTGCCAGCGGTACTAGCGCCAAAAAGGACGAGCAGTACTTC. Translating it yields CASGTSAKKDEQYF.

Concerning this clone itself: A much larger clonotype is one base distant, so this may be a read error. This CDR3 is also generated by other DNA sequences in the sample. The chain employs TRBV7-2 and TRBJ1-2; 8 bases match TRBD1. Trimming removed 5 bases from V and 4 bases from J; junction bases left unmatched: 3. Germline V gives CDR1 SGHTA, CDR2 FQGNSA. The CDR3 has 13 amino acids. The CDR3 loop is CASSPDRGYGYTF. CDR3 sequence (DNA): TGTGCCAGCAGCCCCGACAGGGGCTATGGCTACACCTTC.

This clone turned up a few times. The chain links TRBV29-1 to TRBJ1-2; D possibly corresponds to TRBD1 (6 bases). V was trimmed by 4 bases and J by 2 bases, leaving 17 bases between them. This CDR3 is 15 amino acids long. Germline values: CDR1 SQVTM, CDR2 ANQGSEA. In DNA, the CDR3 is TGCAGCGTTGTAACAGGGTCTCTTCTCAACTATGGCTACACCTTC. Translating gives CSVVTGSLLNYGYTF. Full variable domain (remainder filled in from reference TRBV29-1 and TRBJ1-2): SAVISQKPSRDICQRGTSLTIQCQVDSQVTMMFWYRQQPGQSLTLIATANQGSEATYESGFVIDKFPISRPNLTFSTLTVSNMSPEDSSIYLCSVVTGSLLNYGYTFGSGTRLTVV.

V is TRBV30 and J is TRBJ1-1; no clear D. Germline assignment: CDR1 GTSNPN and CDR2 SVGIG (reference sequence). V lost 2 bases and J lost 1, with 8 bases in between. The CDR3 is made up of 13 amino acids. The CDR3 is CAWSRWENTEAFF. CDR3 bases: TGTGCCTGGAGTAGGTGGGAGAACACTGAAGCTTTCTTT.

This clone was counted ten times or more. Here the CDR3 DNA reads TGTGCCAGCAGTGGACAGCTTCGGACTGAAGCTTTCTTT. Its protein product is CASSGQLRTEAFF. The chain is built from TRBV6-1 and TRBJ1-1, with D maybe TRBD1 (5 bases). The V and J ends lost 4 bases and 5 bases respectively, with 11 bases between them. Germline lookup yields CDR1 MNHNS and CDR2 SASEGT. CDR3 length: 13 amino acids.

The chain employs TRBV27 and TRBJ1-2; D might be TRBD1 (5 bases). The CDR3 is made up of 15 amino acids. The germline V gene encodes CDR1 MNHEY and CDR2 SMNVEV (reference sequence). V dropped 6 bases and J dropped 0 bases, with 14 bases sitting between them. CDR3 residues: CASSPITGANYGYTF. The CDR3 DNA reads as TGTGCCAGCAGCCCCATAACGGGGGCTAACTATGGCTACACCTTC.

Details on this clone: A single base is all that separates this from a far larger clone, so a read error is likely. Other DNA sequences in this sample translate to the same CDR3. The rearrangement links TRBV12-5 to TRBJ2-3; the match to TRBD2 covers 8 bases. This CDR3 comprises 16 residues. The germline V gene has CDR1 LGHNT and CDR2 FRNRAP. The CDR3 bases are TGTGCTAGTGGTTTGGAGCGACCCACGACTAGCGTGTCGCAATATTTT. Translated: CASGLERPTTSVSQYF.

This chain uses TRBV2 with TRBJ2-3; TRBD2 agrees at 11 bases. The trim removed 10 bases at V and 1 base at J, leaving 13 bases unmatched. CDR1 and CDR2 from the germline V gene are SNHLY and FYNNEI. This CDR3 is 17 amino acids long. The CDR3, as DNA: TGTGCCACCAAAACGCTAGCGGGAGGCTCCGGCACAGATACGCAGTATTTT. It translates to CATKTLAGGSGTDTQYF.

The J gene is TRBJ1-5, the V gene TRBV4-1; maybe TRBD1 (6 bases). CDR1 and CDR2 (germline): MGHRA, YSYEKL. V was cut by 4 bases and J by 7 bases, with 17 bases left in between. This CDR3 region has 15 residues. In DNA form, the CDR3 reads TGCGCCAGCAGCCGAACGACAGGAGGGGACCAGCCCCAGCATTTT. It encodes CASSRTTGGDQPQHF.

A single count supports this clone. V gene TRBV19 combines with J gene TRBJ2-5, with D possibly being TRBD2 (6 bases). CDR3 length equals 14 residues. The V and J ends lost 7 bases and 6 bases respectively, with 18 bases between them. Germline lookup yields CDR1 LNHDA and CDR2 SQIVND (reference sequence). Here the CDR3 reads CASNAGTSQKTQYF. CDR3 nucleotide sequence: TGTGCCAGTAATGCGGGGACTTCTCAAAAGACCCAGTACTTC.